Listed below are T cell receptor beta chains from one sample, sequenced in a study of blood T cell repertoires in COVID-19. The method was immunoSEQ multiplex PCR; TCRdb's version includes in-frame clones alone and lacks a portion of them. The repertoire holds a few hundred thousand clones, with 70% to 85% as singletons. Sample: PBMCs or T cells enriched from blood (not recorded which). The receptors were gathered from a man in his forties or fifties who had recovered from COVID-19. Each CDR3 is given with its conserved first and last residue. A D gene is named only where the DNA matches it firmly. Not all rows give a size; the values are once, few, many and, for expanded clones, a class.

v_gene,d_gene,j_gene,abundance,CDR3aa,CDR3nt
TRBV29-1,-,TRBJ1-1,-,CSVFEQPRGAEAFF,TGCAGCGTTTTCGAGCAGCCGCGCGGGGCTGAAGCTTTCTTT
TRBV11-2,-,TRBJ2-3,-,CASSLDRGDTQYF,TGTGCCAGCAGCTTAGATCGAGGAGATACGCAGTATTTT
TRBV28,TRBD2,TRBJ2-1,-,CASSLWGAGGGNEQFF,TGTGCCAGCAGTTTATGGGGAGCGGGAGGCGGGAATGAGCAGTTCTTC
TRBV19,TRBD1,TRBJ1-1,-,CASSIQTGGRLNTEAFF,TGTGCCAGTAGTATTCAGACAGGGGGCCGGTTGAACACTGAAGCTTTCTTT
TRBV5-1,TRBD2,TRBJ2-7,-,CASSTLRGGGGEQYF,TGCGCCAGCAGCACGCTCCGGGGGGGAGGAGGCGAGCAGTACTTC
TRBV18,TRBD1,TRBJ2-7,-,CASSPPSGGSYEQYF,TGTGCCAGCTCACCACCGTCAGGGGGCTCCTACGAGCAGTACTTC
TRBV19,-,TRBJ2-2,-,CASSVTVNTGELFF,TGTGCCAGTAGCGTCACAGTTAACACCGGGGAGCTGTTTTTT
TRBV28,TRBD1,TRBJ2-2,-,CASSFPRTGEGSGELFF,TGTGCCAGCAGTTTCCCCCGGACAGGGGAAGGTTCCGGGGAGCTGTTTTTT
TRBV6-5,TRBD2,TRBJ2-5,-,CASSYAGEETQYF,TGTGCCAGCAGTTACGCGGGAGAAGAGACCCAGTACTTC
TRBV7-2,-,TRBJ1-2,-,CASSEAGGGYTF,TGTGCCAGCAGCGAGGCCGGGGGTGGTTACACCTTC
TRBV7-3,-,TRBJ2-6,-,CASSLMQGPGANVLTF,TGTGCCAGCAGCTTAATGCAGGGCCCTGGGGCCAACGTCCTGACTTTC
TRBV29-1,-,TRBJ2-5,-,CSVLVETQYF,TGCAGCGTTCTAGTGGAGACCCAGTACTTC
TRBV10-1,TRBD2,TRBJ2-5,-,CASSPGLEETQYF,TGCGCCAGCAGTCCTGGACTAGAAGAGACCCAGTACTTC
TRBV7-8,TRBD1,TRBJ2-3,-,CASSLPRQGASTDTQYF,TGTGCCAGCAGCCTTCCCCGCCAGGGGGCTAGCACAGATACGCAGTATTTT
TRBV30,TRBD1,TRBJ1-2,few,CARSGRTGTGGDYGYTF,TGTGCCCGGTCGGGACGCACCGGGACAGGGGGAGACTATGGCTACACCTTC
TRBV9,TRBD2,TRBJ2-1,-,CASSVGGLAAYNEQFF,TGTGCCAGCAGCGTAGGGGGACTAGCGGCCTACAATGAGCAGTTCTTC
TRBV6-5,-,TRBJ1-2,-,CASSYSGEDYGYTF,TGTGCCAGCAGTTACTCAGGGGAGGACTATGGCTACACCTTC
TRBV2,-,TRBJ2-7,-,CASCPESYEQYF,TGTGCCAGCTGCCCTGAGAGCTACGAGCAGTACTTC
TRBV6-6,TRBD1,TRBJ1-5,-,CASSGQGMGNQPQHF,TGTGCCAGCAGTGGACAGGGTATGGGCAATCAGCCCCAGCATTTT
TRBV25-1,-,TRBJ2-1,-,CASNGRNHPVGEQFF,TGTGCCAGCAATGGGAGAAACCATCCGGTGGGTGAGCAGTTCTTC
TRBV9,TRBD2,TRBJ2-1,once,CASSPTLTSGGAHEQFF,TGTGCCAGCAGCCCGACTTTGACTAGCGGGGGGGCCCATGAGCAGTTCTTC
TRBV20-1,-,TRBJ2-7,-,CSASHGYEQYF,TGCAGTGCTAGTCACGGCTACGAGCAGTACTTC
TRBV9,TRBD2,TRBJ2-4,-,CASSVGGSGADKNIQYF,TGTGCCAGCAGCGTAGGCGGAAGCGGGGCCGACAAAAACATTCAGTACTTC
TRBV2,-,TRBJ2-1,-,CATKERAHEQFF,TGTGCCACCAAGGAGAGGGCCCATGAGCAGTTCTTC
TRBV30,-,TRBJ1-4,-,CACHSRGEKLFF,TGTGCCTGCCACTCCCGCGGAGAAAAACTGTTTTTT
TRBV18,TRBD2,TRBJ2-1,-,CASSPNSGSSYNEQFF,TGTGCCAGCTCACCAAATAGCGGGAGCTCCTACAATGAGCAGTTCTTC
TRBV5-6,-,TRBJ1-6,-,CASSRGIGDSPLHF,TGTGCCAGCAGCCGGGGGATTGGAGATTCACCCCTCCACTTT
TRBV5-1,-,TRBJ2-7,-,CASSLAFPPYEQYF,TGCGCCAGCAGCTTGGCCTTCCCCCCCTACGAGCAGTACTTC
TRBV23-1,-,TRBJ2-6,-,CASIHQGWGANVLTF,TGCGCCAGCATCCACCAGGGGTGGGGGGCCAACGTCCTGACTTTC
TRBV24-1,TRBD2,TRBJ2-7,few,CATLARGLAGISYEQYF,TGTGCCACCCTCGCCAGGGGACTAGCGGGTATCTCCTACGAGCAGTACTTC
TRBV5-1,TRBD1,TRBJ2-7,-,CASSAQQGFVYEQYF,TGCGCCAGCAGCGCCCAACAGGGGTTCGTCTACGAGCAGTACTTC
TRBV6-5,-,TRBJ2-5,-,CASTTARGWETQYF,TGTGCCAGCACCACGGCCAGGGGCTGGGAGACCCAGTACTTC
TRBV5-1,TRBD2,TRBJ2-1,few,CASSLAGLAGFVPGYNEQFF,TGCGCCAGCAGCTTGGCAGGACTAGCGGGATTCGTCCCAGGGTACAATGAGCAGTTCTTC
TRBV5-1,TRBD1,TRBJ1-6,-,CASSFEGQYIGSPLHF,TGCGCCAGCAGCTTTGAGGGACAGTATATTGGATCACCCCTCCACTTT
TRBV6-5,-,TRBJ2-1,-,CASSYSVPGNDEQFF,TGTGCCAGCAGTTACTCGGTTCCGGGGAACGATGAGCAGTTCTTC
TRBV6-2/TRBV6-3,TRBD1,TRBJ2-7,-,CASSSPGTGVYEQYF,TGTGCCAGCAGTTCCCCCGGGACAGGAGTCTACGAGCAGTACTTC
TRBV19,-,TRBJ1-5,-,CASSIERDGPQHF,TGTGCCAGTAGTATAGAACGGGATGGGCCCCAGCATTTT
TRBV18,-,TRBJ1-4,-,CASSPTAGADEKLFF,TGTGCCAGCTCACCCACCGCGGGGGCGGATGAAAAACTGTTTTTT